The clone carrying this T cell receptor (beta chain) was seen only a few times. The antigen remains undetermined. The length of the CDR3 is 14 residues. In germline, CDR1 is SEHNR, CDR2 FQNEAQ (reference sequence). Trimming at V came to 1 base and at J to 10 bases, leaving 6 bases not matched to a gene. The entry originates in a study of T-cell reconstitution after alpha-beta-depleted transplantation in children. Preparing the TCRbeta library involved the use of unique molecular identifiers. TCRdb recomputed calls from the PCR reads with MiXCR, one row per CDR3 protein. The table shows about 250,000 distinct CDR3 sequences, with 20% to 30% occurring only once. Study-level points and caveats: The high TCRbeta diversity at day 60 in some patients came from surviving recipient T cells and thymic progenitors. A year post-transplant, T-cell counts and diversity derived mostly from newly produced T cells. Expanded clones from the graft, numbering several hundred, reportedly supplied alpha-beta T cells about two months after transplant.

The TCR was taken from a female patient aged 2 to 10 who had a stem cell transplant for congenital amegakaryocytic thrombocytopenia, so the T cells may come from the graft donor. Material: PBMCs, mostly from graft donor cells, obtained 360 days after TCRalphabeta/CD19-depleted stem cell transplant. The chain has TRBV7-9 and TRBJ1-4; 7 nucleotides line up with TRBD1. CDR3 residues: CASSLGQGDGKLFF. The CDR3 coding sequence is TGTGCCAGCAGCTTAGGACAGGGCGATGGAAAACTGTTTTTT.